Following are 15 T cell receptor beta chains from one sample sequenced in a study of cytomegalovirus exposure and HLA in healthy donors. PCR was performed using 60 Vbeta and 13 Jbeta primers. Here immunoSEQ multiplex PCR was the method, and the copy in TCRdb shows in-frame clones only, minus some. Of about 130,000 clones listed, 70% are singletons. Sequencing was carried out using PBMCs. The receptors derive from a woman aged 55-70 years in good health and CMV-seropositive.

This chain uses TRBV6-6 with TRBJ2-7, with 9 bases aligning to TRBD1. J lost 3 bases, V lost 4 bases, and 7 bases had no gene match. CDR3 length: 15 amino acids. The germline V gene encodes CDR1 MNHNY and CDR2 SVGAGI (reference sequence). The CDR3 spells CASSSTGTGSYEQYF. The CDR3 region has the DNA TGTGCCAGCAGTTCCACCGGGACAGGGAGCTACGAGCAGTACTTC.

The V and J genes are TRBV7-6 and TRBJ2-7, with TRBD2 as a possible D gene (6 bases). CDR1 is SGHVS and CDR2 is FNYEAQ in the germline V gene. V gave up 1 base and J gave up 4 bases, with 11 bases separating them. The CDR3 consists of 14 residues. DNA of the CDR3: TGTGCCAGCAGCTTAGGAGGAGGGGAGTACGAGCAGTACTTC. Residues: CASSLGGGEYEQYF.

The chain uses TRBV29-1 and TRBJ1-1, with 9 bases fitting TRBD1. The germline gives CDR1 SQVTM, CDR2 ANQGSEA. This CDR3 has 14 residues. V shed 6 bases, J shed 2 bases, and the junction held 7 bases outside the gene matches. The CDR3 protein is CSVWIQGANTEAFF. CDR3 coding DNA: TGCAGCGTCTGGATACAGGGGGCAAACACTGAAGCTTTCTTT.

This clone has just a few counts. The chain combines TRBV29-1 with TRBJ2-1; 12 bases line up with TRBD2. This CDR3 has 18 amino acids. J gave up 6 bases and V 1 base, and 13 bases lay outside the gene matches. CDR1 is SQVTM and CDR2 is ANQGSEA in the germline V gene. The CDR3 loop is CSVEGLAGGPVFSNEQFF. Here the CDR3 DNA reads TGCAGCGTTGAAGGGCTAGCGGGAGGGCCAGTTTTCTCCAATGAGCAGTTCTTC.

The chain links TRBV2 to TRBJ2-7, with TRBD2 matching over 7 bases. J gave up 7 bases and V 6 bases, and 15 bases lay outside the gene matches. The CDR3 is 15 amino acids. The germline CDR1 and CDR2 sequences are SNHLY and FYNNEI. The CDR3 sequence is CASRGREIRPREQYF. Here the CDR3 DNA reads TGTGCCAGCAGGGGGAGGGAAATACGACCTAGGGAGCAGTACTTC.

The genes are TRBV29-1 and TRBJ1-2, with D possibly TRBD1 on 6 matching bases. Germline assignment: CDR1 SQVTM and CDR2 ANQGSEA. The CDR3 sequence is 13 residues long. V was cut by 5 bases and J by 0 bases, with 10 bases left in between. CDR3 DNA: TGCAGCGTTACGGGGACATCTAACTATGGCTACACCTTC. It is translated as CSVTGTSNYGYTF. Together with reference TRBV29-1 and TRBJ1-2, the CDR3 gives the full variable domain: SAVISQKPSRDICQRGTSLTIQCQVDSQVTMMFWYRQQPGQSLTLIATANQGSEATYESGFVIDKFPISRPNLTFSTLTVSNMSPEDSSIYLCSVTGTSNYGYTFGSGTRLTVV.

The V gene is TRBV6-1, the J gene TRBJ2-7, with a tentative D call TRBD2 (5 bases). There are 12 residues in the CDR3. Per germline, CDR1 MNHNS and CDR2 SASEGT. Deletions cut 5 bases from V and 3 bases from J, with 8 bases between. CDR3 loop: CASSFEGYEQYF. CDR3 bases: TGTGCCAGCAGTTTCGAGGGCTACGAGCAGTACTTC.

V and J are TRBV5-4 and TRBJ2-7, with a weak D call TRBD2 (6 bases). This CDR3 has 14 residues. Trimming removed 2 bases from V and 3 bases from J, with 12 bases in between. Germline CDR1 is SGHNT and CDR2 is YYREEE (reference sequence). The CDR3: CASSLRAGDYEQYF. The CDR3 region has the DNA TGTGCCAGCAGCTTAAGAGCGGGTGACTACGAGCAGTACTTC.

This clone was detected a few times. The gene calls are TRBV30 and TRBJ1-1; TRBD1 is a possible D gene (6 bases). V gave up 4 bases and J gave up 3 bases, with 12 bases separating them. The CDR3 runs to 13 residues. Germline V lookup: CDR1 GTSNPN, CDR2 SVGIG (reference sequence). The CDR3 is CAWTIGGDTEAFF. The CDR3 DNA reads as TGTGCCTGGACCATAGGGGGGGACACTGAAGCTTTCTTT. Supplemented by reference TRBV30 and TRBJ1-1, the full variable domain reads SQTIHQWPATLVQPVGSPLSLECTVEGTSNPNLYWYRQAAGRGLQLLFYSVGIGQISSEVPQNLSASRPQDRQFILSSKKLLLSDSGFYLCAWTIGGDTEAFFGQGTRLTVV.

This chain joins TRBV5-1 and TRBJ2-5, with TRBD2 identical over 14 bases. Germline V lookup: CDR1 SGHRS, CDR2 YFSETQ. The CDR3 runs to 16 residues. Unmatched junction bases numbered 5, after V lost 2 bases and J lost 5 bases. CDR3 bases: TGCGCCAGCAGCTTCGGACTAGCGGGAGGCTGGGAGACCCAGTACTTC. It encodes CASSFGLAGGWETQYF.

A single count supports this clone. This chain links TRBV2 with TRBJ2-7; 9 bases agree with TRBD1. Unmatched junction bases numbered 5, after V lost 6 bases and J lost 2 bases. The CDR3 has 14 amino acids. The V gene's germline CDR1 is SNHLY and CDR2 FYNNEI. CDR3 coding DNA: TGTGCCAGCAGCCATCGGGACAGGGCCTACGAGCAGTACTTC. Its translation: CASSHRDRAYEQYF.

The V call is TRBV5-4, the J call TRBJ2-5; 7 nucleotides match TRBD1. CDR3 length equals 13 residues. In germline, CDR1 is SGHNT, CDR2 YYREEE (reference sequence). V lost 3 bases to trimming and J lost 2 bases; unmatched junction nucleotides: 1. Here the CDR3 reads CASSSGQQETQYF. The CDR3 DNA follows: TGTGCCAGCAGCTCGGGACAGCAAGAGACCCAGTACTTC.

The chain couples TRBV5-1 to TRBJ2-1; D is perhaps TRBD2 (5 bases). Germline CDR1 is SGHRS and CDR2 is YFSETQ. The CDR3 has 15 amino acids. Trimming took off 0 bases at V and 10 bases at J, with 17 bases between the two ends. CDR3 residues: CASSLAGEGSREQFF. Here the CDR3 DNA reads TGCGCCAGCAGCTTGGCCGGTGAAGGGAGCCGCGAGCAGTTCTTC. The whole variable domain, remainder taken from reference TRBV5-1 and TRBJ2-1, is KAGVTQTPRYLIKTRGQQVTLSCSPISGHRSVSWYQQTPGQGLQFLFEYFSETQRNKGNFPGRFSGRQFSNSRSEMNVSTLELGDSALYLCASSLAGEGSREQFFGPGTRLTVL.

The DNA for the CDR3 is TGTGCCAGCAGTTTGGGCAGGGGGCTTTCCAAAAACATTCAGTACTTC. This gives the protein CASSLGRGLSKNIQYF. This chain links TRBV28 with TRBJ2-4; 8 bases map to TRBD1. The V gene end was trimmed by 3 bases and the J gene end by 2 bases; junction bases not matched to a gene: 6. Germline V CDR1 and CDR2: MDHEN, SYDVKM. This CDR3 spans 16 amino acids.

The chain is built from TRBV21-1 and TRBJ1-1. TRBV21-1 is reported as a pseudogene. CDR3 size: 15 residues. CDR3 DNA: TGTGCCAGCAGCACGGCTGATCTCGGGTTGGTTGTAGCTTTCTTT. Residues: CASSTADLGLVVAFF.